The T cell receptor beta chain under discussion was sequenced for a study of human T cells and chemical hapten exposure. Findings of the study overall: Expanded TCRs made up significantly more big CDR3 similarity clusters than controls did.

Each CDR3 protein is one row after TCRdb ran MiXCR on the RACE reads. This table has 190,000 or so distinct CDR3 sequences, 20% to 25% appearing once. This clonotype turned up a few times. The antigen remains unidentified. Germline V CDR1 and CDR2: MNHEY, SMNVEV (reference sequence). This CDR3 is built from 16 residues. The V segment lost 1 base and the J segment 0 bases; nucleotides outside the gene matches: 4. Time point meaning: patch test 3, about 24 weeks after DPC sensitization. Specified treatment: therapeutic diphenylcyclopropenone sensitization with weekly scalp DPC. Prior to each patch test being applied, blood was drawn.

Sequenced here: whole blood, sampled in connection with sensitization to the hapten diphenylcyclopropenone (DPC). V is TRBV27 and J is TRBJ2-7, with 9 bases that match TRBD2. The sequence came from a woman aged 40 to 50 with alopecia areata. Some clones in this sample may be carry-over from other donors' samples. The CDR3: CASSLFASGASYEQYF. CDR3 DNA sequence: TGTGCCAGCAGTTTATTCGCTAGCGGGGCCTCCTACGAGCAGTACTTC.